This entry concerns a single TCR beta chain. Its antigen remains unknown. The source of the sample is a study of cytomegalovirus exposure and HLA in healthy donors. Study results and limitations: TRBV6-2, TRBV6-3 and some other V segments were unresolvable in 87-base-pair reads. Association of a missense DCLRE1C variant with TCR beta V- and J-gene trimming was reported in a later analysis.

The PCR had 60 Vbeta and 13 Jbeta primers. Sequencing was performed with immunoSEQ multiplex PCR; in TCRdb, only in-frame clones are kept and a portion is missing. The data show around 170,000 clones, roughly 79% seen once. This CDR3 has 16 residues. Germline values: CDR1 PRHDT, CDR2 FYEKMQ (reference sequence). J gave up 4 bases and V 0 bases, and 6 bases lay outside the gene matches. This clonotype originated in a man in his forties in good health and CMV-seronegative. This rearrangement joins TRBV13 to TRBJ1-2; 9 positions agree with TRBD1. Sample: PBMCs. CDR3 loop: CASSLGGQGFGYGYTF. CDR3 nucleotides: TGTGCCAGCAGCTTAGGGGGACAGGGTTTTGGCTATGGCTACACCTTC.